These 16 T cell receptor beta chains were sequenced from one sample in a study of identical twins. Using its own MiXCR run on the 5' RACE reads, TCRdb lists one record per CDR3 protein. The data contain about 390,000 distinct CDR3 sequences, roughly 10% of them singletons. Sequenced input: naive T cells sorted from blood. These receptors came from a woman in her forties or fifties in good health.

This clonotype came up a few times. The J gene is TRBJ1-6, the V gene TRBV30, with D hard to call. Germline CDR1 and CDR2: GTSNPN and SVGIG (reference sequence). There are 11 residues in the CDR3. Trimming shortened V by 4 bases and J by 7 bases, and 5 bases separated the two germline ends. CDR3 bases: TGTGCCTGGACCAGAAATTCACCCCTCCACTTT. This gives the protein CAWTRNSPLHF.

This clonotype was seen repeatedly, ten times or more. The J gene is TRBJ2-6, the V gene TRBV5-1, with D tentatively TRBD1 (6 bases). Germline CDR1 reads SGHRS; CDR2 reads YFSETQ. This CDR3 is built from 16 residues. V gave up 0 bases and J gave up 0 bases, with 7 bases separating them. CDR3 sequence reads: CASSLGQDSGANVLTF. CDR3 DNA sequence: TGCGCCAGCAGCTTGGGACAGGACTCTGGGGCCAACGTCCTGACTTTC.

This clonotype has only a few counts. DNA of the CDR3: TGCAGCGTTGATGGGGGGTCCGGGACATACTACAATGAGCAGTTCTTC. Translated: CSVDGGSGTYYNEQFF. V usage is TRBV29-1 and J usage is TRBJ2-1; TRBD1 or TRBD2 may be the D gene (6 bases each). V shed 3 bases and J shed 3 bases, with 18 bases lying between them. Germline CDR1 and CDR2: SQVTM and ANQGSEA. The CDR3 is 16 amino acids.

This clonotype was observed a handful of times. J is TRBJ2-2 and V is TRBV7-3; weak D call: TRBD2 (7 bases). Deletions cut 0 bases from V and 0 bases from J, with 11 bases between. The CDR3 runs 17 residues. Germline CDR1 is SGHTA and CDR2 is FQGTGA. The CDR3: CASSLTAGATNTGELFF. CDR3 DNA: TGTGCCAGCAGCTTAACGGCGGGGGCTACGAACACCGGGGAGCTGTTTTTT.

This clonotype appeared a few times. V and J are TRBV3-1 and TRBJ2-5, with TRBD2 as a possible D gene (6 bases). The CDR3 spans 17 residues. Germline V gene lookup returns CDR1 LGHDT and CDR2 YNNKEL (reference sequence). The V end was cut by 0 bases, the J end by 5 bases, with 19 bases between. CDR3 sequence (DNA): TGTGCCAGCAGCCAAGATAGGGCAGCCGACCGGGGGGAGACCCAGTACTTC. As protein: CASSQDRAADRGETQYF.

This clonotype came up many times. The CDR3 nucleotides are TGTGCCACCTCGGAGGGACCGACGCACAATGAGCAGTTCTTC. Its protein is CATSEGPTHNEQFF. V is TRBV7-8 and J is TRBJ2-1; tentative D call: TRBD2 (6 bases). Germline V gives CDR1 SGHVS, CDR2 FQNEAQ. The V gene lost 10 bases and the J gene lost 5 bases, with 18 bases spanning the gap. The CDR3 is 14 residues long.

This clonotype has just a few counts. The chain is built from TRBV27 and TRBJ2-5, with 10 positions matching TRBD2. Germline trimming cut 4 bases from V and 4 bases from J; bases unmatched to any gene: 0. Germline assignment: CDR1 MNHEY and CDR2 SMNVEV (reference sequence). This CDR3 spans 13 amino acids. The CDR3 reads CASSWTSGETQYF. CDR3 DNA sequence: TGTGCCAGCAGTTGGACTAGCGGAGAGACCCAGTACTTC.

This clonotype was found many times. The chain combines TRBV5-1 with TRBJ2-7, with 10 bases identical to TRBD1. The CDR3 loop spans 15 amino acids. Germline CDR1 SGHRS, CDR2 YFSETQ. V dropped 4 bases and J dropped 6; count of bases not matched to a gene: 10. CDR3 sequence: CASSPGQGDTFEQYF. In DNA, the CDR3 is TGCGCCAGCAGCCCCGGACAGGGGGACACCTTCGAGCAGTACTTC.

This clonotype was seen a few times. In nucleotides, the CDR3 is TGTGCCAGCAATACTTGGGTCGGGCAGCCCCAGCATTTT. This sequence encodes CASNTWVGQPQHF. The chain couples TRBV6-2 or TRBV6-3 to TRBJ1-5; D unresolved. Germline V gives CDR1 MNHEY, CDR2 SVGEGT. The CDR3 is made up of 13 amino acids. Trimming shortened V by 7 bases and J by 7 bases, and 14 bases separated the two germline ends.

This clonotype was seen repeatedly, ten times or more. V is TRBV6-2 or TRBV6-3 and J is TRBJ2-1; the D is unclear. Looked up from germline, CDR1 is MNHEY and CDR2 is SVGEGT. The CDR3 consists of 11 residues. Trimming shortened V by 0 bases and J by 9 bases, and 3 bases separated the two germline ends. The CDR3 bases are TGTGCCAGCAGTTACTCTGGTGAGCAGTTCTTC. Protein product: CASSYSGEQFF.

This clonotype was observed many times. The genes are TRBV5-1 and TRBJ1-1; 10 positions match TRBD1. Germline loops: CDR1 SGHRS, CDR2 YFSETQ. The CDR3 extends over 13 amino acids. V was pared by 5 bases and J by 6 bases, with 4 bases of the junction left unmatched. The CDR3, as DNA: TGCGCCAGCAGGGGGACAGGGGAGTCTGAAGCTTTCTTT. Translation gives CASRGTGESEAFF.

This clonotype was observed many times. The rearrangement joins TRBV6-5 to TRBJ2-7; D is ambiguous. CDR1 is MNHEY, CDR2 SVGAGI, per germline. The CDR3 is 13 residues long. V lost 4 bases, J lost 3 bases, and 10 bases lay in between. This CDR3 reads CASSSGPDYEQYV. The CDR3, as DNA: TGTGCCAGCAGTTCAGGACCGGACTACGAGCAGTACGTC.

The sample holds a few counts of this clonotype. The chain joins TRBV20-1 to TRBJ2-7, with TRBD2 matching over 8 bases. The ends lost 6 bases at V and 2 bases at J; junction bases unmatched: 6. This CDR3 contains 13 residues. Germline V CDR1 and CDR2: DFQATT, SNEGSKA (reference sequence). CDR3 in DNA: TGCAGTGCCCAGCGGGAGAGTCCCTACGAGCAGTACTTC. Protein product: CSAQRESPYEQYF.

The chain recombines TRBV5-5 with TRBJ1-1; the D gene is possibly TRBD1 (5 bases). The CDR3 spans 13 residues. CDR1 is SGHKS, CDR2 YYEKEE, per germline (reference sequence). V lost 0 bases, J lost 8 bases, and 11 bases lay in between. Here the CDR3 reads CASSLGHGGEAFF. In DNA form, the CDR3 reads TGTGCCAGCAGCTTGGGACACGGGGGGGAAGCTTTCTTT.

This clonotype was seen a few times. J is TRBJ1-5 and V is TRBV5-5; weak D call: TRBD1 (5 bases). The CDR3 sequence is 14 residues long. V lost 4 bases to trimming and J lost 11 bases, with 19 bases between them. Germline V CDR1 and CDR2: SGHKS, YYEKEE (reference sequence). CDR3 sequence: CASSQGPLDGAQHF. CDR3 in DNA: TGTGCCAGCAGCCAGGGACCCCTGGACGGGGCCCAGCATTTT.

This rearrangement joins TRBV11-3 to TRBJ2-7, with 9 bases matching TRBD1. Germline CDR1 and CDR2: SGHNT and YENEEA. The CDR3 is 16 residues long. V gave up 4 bases and J gave up 9 bases; unmatched junction bases: 16. CDR3: CASSSNRGTGLSVQYV. Here the CDR3 DNA reads TGTGCCAGCAGCTCCAATAGGGGGACAGGGCTATCCGTGCAGTACGTC.